The 27 T cell receptor beta chains below come from one sample, sequenced in a study of radiotherapy plus CTLA-4 blockade in lung cancer. This table comes from immunoSEQ multiplex PCR, and its TCRdb copy is limited to in-frame clones, with some not included. The sample contains about 110,000 clones, under 90% of which appear only once. The source was peripheral blood, collected from a patient treated with radiotherapy plus ipilimumab. Every receptor here comes from a human donor with non-small cell lung cancer that progressed on radiotherapy plus ipilimumab. Some clones in this sample may be carry-over from other donors' samples.

This chain uses TRBV9 with TRBJ2-5; D gene ambiguous. The CDR3 contains 15 residues. Germline V CDR1 and CDR2: SGDLS, YYNGEE. V shed 1 base and J shed 5 bases, with 15 bases lying between them. The CDR3, as DNA: TGTGCCAGCAGCGTAATGTCGTGGGGTCGGGAGACCCAGTACTTC. It is translated as CASSVMSWGRETQYF.

The V call is TRBV4-2, the J call TRBJ2-3, with unresolved D. Germline V gene sequence: CDR1 LGHNA, CDR2 YNFKEQ. This CDR3 has 16 residues. The V and J ends lost 0 bases and 6 bases respectively, with 16 bases between them. The CDR3 nucleotides read TGTGCCAGCAGCCAAGATGAGGCTAGTTCGACGGATACGCAGTATTTT. It is translated as CASSQDEASSTDTQYF.

This chain uses TRBV15 with TRBJ1-2; possible D gene TRBD1, 5 bases. The CDR3 length is 13 residues. The germline gives CDR1 LNHNV, CDR2 YYDKDF (reference sequence). V shed 5 bases and J shed 4 bases, with 11 bases lying between them. The DNA of the CDR3 is TGTGCCACCAGCCCAGGGAGGCTCTATGGCTACACCTTC. It is translated as CATSPGRLYGYTF.

The rearrangement joins TRBV27 to TRBJ2-1; D is tentatively TRBD1 or TRBD2 (5 bases each). The V gene's germline CDR1 is MNHEY and CDR2 SMNVEV (reference sequence). The CDR3 length is 13 residues. The V end lost 6 bases, the J end lost 3 bases, and 9 bases lay between the germline ends. CDR3 DNA sequence: TGTGCCAGCAGCTGGGACCACTACAATGAGCAGTTCTTC. This translates into CASSWDHYNEQFF.

This clone was seen a few times. The rearrangement links TRBV2 to TRBJ1-3; D is possibly TRBD1 (6 bases). Germline V gene sequence: CDR1 SNHLY, CDR2 FYNNEI. The CDR3 sequence is 16 residues long. Trimming left V 7 bases short and J 2 bases short, with 18 bases between. CDR3 amino acids: CASIIKGGGTGNTIYF. CDR3 DNA: TGTGCCAGCATTATCAAAGGGGGAGGAACTGGAAACACCATATATTTT.

The chain employs TRBV2 and TRBJ2-2, with D perhaps matching TRBD1 (6 bases). The CDR3 sequence is 16 residues long. Germline V gene lookup returns CDR1 SNHLY and CDR2 FYNNEI. Between the trimmed V and J ends, which lost 10 bases and 0 bases, there was a span of 18 bases. As DNA, the CDR3 is TGTGCCACCAGACAGGACTCCCTCGCGAACACCGGGGAGCTGTTTTTT. This codes for CATRQDSLANTGELFF.

V and J are TRBV28 and TRBJ1-5; tentatively, D is TRBD1 (5 bases). The CDR3 consists of 15 residues. Trimming shortened V by 6 bases and J by 1 base, and 13 bases separated the two germline ends. Germline V lookup: CDR1 MDHEN, CDR2 SYDVKM. CDR3 loop: CASSLGGGSNQPQHF. In nucleotides, the CDR3 is TGTGCCAGCAGCTTGGGGGGAGGGAGCAATCAGCCCCAGCATTTT.

The CDR3 nucleotides read TGTGCCAGCAGCCCGCTCATGCGGACATCGAGAATCTACGAGCAGTACTTC. This encodes CASSPLMRTSRIYEQYF. The chain combines TRBV7-8 with TRBJ2-7, with a possible D match to TRBD1 (5 bases). Germline V gives CDR1 SGHVS, CDR2 FQNEAQ. This CDR3 has 17 amino acids. Trimming stripped 5 bases from V and 3 bases from J, with 23 bases between.

This sequence joins TRBV21-1 and TRBJ1-4; TRBD1 was called by the table and not checked on the DNA. TRBV21-1 is a pseudogene segment. The CDR3 is made up of 16 amino acids. CDR3 in DNA: TGTGCCAGCAGCAATGCCCGGACAGGGACTAATGAAAAACTGTTTTTT. Amino acid sequence: CASSNARTGTNEKLFF.

The chain carries TRBV5-1 and TRBJ2-7, with 7 bases that match TRBD1. J was trimmed by 1 base and V by 7 bases; bases with no gene match: 11. Germline CDR1 reads SGHRS; CDR2 reads YFSETQ. This CDR3 is built from 15 residues. CDR3 in DNA: TGCGCCAGCCACGGTTTCGGGACAGATTCCTACGAGCAGTACTTC. It yields the protein CASHGFGTDSYEQYF.

This clone turned up a few times. This chain joins TRBV6-1 and TRBJ2-7; D gene uncertain. This CDR3 has 14 residues. Trimming stripped 4 bases from V and 0 bases from J, with 10 bases between. The germline gives CDR1 MNHNS, CDR2 SASEGT. CDR3 sequence reads: CASSVSFYSYEQYF. The CDR3 DNA is TGTGCCAGCAGTGTATCTTTTTACTCCTACGAGCAGTACTTC.

The chain combines TRBV5-1 with TRBJ2-2, with 10 bases aligning to TRBD1. Looked up from germline, CDR1 is SGHRS and CDR2 is YFSETQ. The CDR3 consists of 16 residues. J was trimmed by 5 bases and V by 3 bases; bases with no gene match: 7. The CDR3 DNA follows: TGCGCCAGCAGCTCGATGGGACAGGGGATAACCGGGGAGCTGTTTTTT. It encodes CASSSMGQGITGELFF.

The chain has TRBV2 and TRBJ2-1, with a tentative D call TRBD2 (7 bases). V lost 7 bases, J lost 2 bases, and 18 bases lay in between. The CDR3 is made up of 16 amino acids. CDR1 and CDR2 (germline): SNHLY, FYNNEI. The CDR3 spells CASTAREGVPYNEQFF. The CDR3 DNA reads TGTGCCAGCACTGCGAGGGAGGGGGTACCCTACAATGAGCAGTTCTTC. The full variable domain, in which reference TRBV2 and TRBJ2-1 provide the parts outside the CDR3, is EPEVTQTPSHQVTQMGQEVILRCVPISNHLYFYWYRQILGQKVEFLVSFYNNEISEKSEIFDDQFSVERPDGSNFTLKIRSTKLEDSAMYFCASTAREGVPYNEQFFGPGTRLTVL.

The chain employs TRBV18 and TRBJ1-1, with D perhaps TRBD1 (5 bases). The V gene lost 4 bases and the J gene lost 7 bases, with 22 bases spanning the gap. Germline CDR1 and CDR2: KGHSH and LQKENI. This CDR3 contains 16 residues. The CDR3, as DNA: TGTGCCAGCTCACAGAATACTATCTCGTTGGGGGTTGAAGCTTTCTTT. It encodes CASSQNTISLGVEAFF.

The V call is TRBV9, the J call TRBJ1-6, with TRBD1 matching 7 bases. The CDR3 contains 15 residues. CDR1 is SGDLS, CDR2 YYNGEE, per germline. Trimming took 5 bases from V and 3 from J; bases not matched to a gene: 5. The CDR3 region is CASSQGGHYNSPLHF. In DNA form, the CDR3 reads TGTGCCAGCAGTCAGGGGGGCCACTATAATTCACCCCTCCACTTT.

V gene TRBV2 combines with J gene TRBJ1-5; D is perhaps TRBD1 (5 bases). Trimming removed 4 bases from V and 3 bases from J, with 10 bases in between. In germline, CDR1 is SNHLY, CDR2 FYNNEI. The CDR3 runs 14 residues. Written as DNA, the CDR3 is TGTGCCAGCAGTGCGGGACCCCCCAATCAGCCCCAGCATTTT. Its protein is CASSAGPPNQPQHF. Filled out from reference TRBV2 and TRBJ1-5, the complete variable domain reads EPEVTQTPSHQVTQMGQEVILRCVPISNHLYFYWYRQILGQKVEFLVSFYNNEISEKSEIFDDQFSVERPDGSNFTLKIRSTKLEDSAMYFCASSAGPPNQPQHFGDGTRLSIL.

The sample holds one count of this clone. The chain uses TRBV18 and TRBJ2-5; 7 nucleotides line up with TRBD1. The V and J ends lost 1 base and 4 bases, in that order; junction bases with no gene match: 6. This CDR3 is 15 amino acids long. The germline V gene has CDR1 KGHSH and CDR2 LQKENI. The CDR3, as DNA: TGTGCCAGCTCACCACAACAGGGGTTCCGAGAGACCCAGTACTTC. Protein sequence: CASSPQQGFRETQYF.

The chain employs TRBV27 and TRBJ2-5; TRBD1 matches 9 bases. CDR1 is MNHEY and CDR2 is SMNVEV in the germline V gene (reference sequence). Unmatched junction bases numbered 7, after V lost 0 bases and J lost 11 bases. CDR3 length equals 14 residues. CDR3 residues: CASSLSGQGREQYF. The DNA of the CDR3 is TGTGCCAGCAGTTTATCGGGACAGGGACGGGAGCAGTACTTC.

The chain is built from TRBV30 and TRBJ1-6; D not certain. Trimming removed 2 bases from V and 0 bases from J, with 8 bases in between. The germline CDR1 and CDR2 sequences are GTSNPN and SVGIG (reference sequence). The CDR3 loop spans 15 amino acids. The CDR3 DNA sequence: TGTGCCTGGAGTTCGGGGAGCTCCTATAATTCACCCCTCCACTTT. This translates into CAWSSGSSYNSPLHF.

V usage is TRBV18 and J usage is TRBJ1-2, with D hard to call. The CDR3 is 13 residues long. V was pared by 3 bases and J by 4 bases, with 9 bases between. Germline V lookup: CDR1 KGHSH, CDR2 LQKENI. The CDR3 sequence is CASSPSQGYGYTF. The CDR3 region has the DNA TGTGCCAGCTCACCCTCCCAAGGCTATGGCTACACCTTC.

CDR3 nucleotides: TGTGCCACCAGCATACCGGGACAGGGTTCACCCCTCCACTTT. Translating it yields CATSIPGQGSPLHF. The chain combines TRBV15 with TRBJ1-6; 9 bases are a match to TRBD1. The V segment lost 4 bases and the J segment 9 bases; nucleotides outside the gene matches: 4. This CDR3 spans 14 amino acids. CDR1 is LNHNV and CDR2 is YYDKDF in the germline V gene (reference sequence).

With regard to this clone: In the same sample, other DNA sequences code for this CDR3. The chain uses TRBV30 and TRBJ1-2; weak D call: TRBD1 (5 bases). Germline V gives CDR1 GTSNPN, CDR2 SVGIG (reference sequence). This CDR3 has 14 residues. The CDR3 sequence: CAHQAGRRNYGYTF. CDR3 nucleotide sequence: TGTGCACATCAGGCAGGGCGCCGTAACTATGGCTACACCTTC.

The chain is built from TRBV4-3 and TRBJ1-2; D is unresolved. Trimming took off 1 base at V and 2 bases at J, with 14 bases between the two ends. The CDR3 loop spans 16 amino acids. In germline, CDR1 is LGHNA, CDR2 YSLEER. CDR3 residues: CASSQGVVTANYGYTF. CDR3 coding DNA: TGCGCCAGCAGCCAAGGGGTCGTGACGGCAAACTATGGCTACACCTTC.

The chain couples TRBV4-2 to TRBJ1-6; no definite D call. The V end was cut by 0 bases, the J end by 1 base, with 7 bases between. CDR1 and CDR2 from the germline V gene are LGHNA and YNFKEQ. This CDR3 region has 16 residues. This chain's CDR3 is CASSQETASYNSPLHF. The DNA for the CDR3 is TGTGCCAGCAGCCAAGAGACGGCGTCCTATAATTCACCCCTCCACTTT.

The chain joins TRBV9 to TRBJ2-3; 10 bases are shared with TRBD2. The CDR3 has 17 amino acids. The germline gives CDR1 SGDLS, CDR2 YYNGEE. Unmatched junction bases numbered 9, after V lost 3 bases and J lost 2 bases. The CDR3 region is CASSAAGGLSITDTQYF. The CDR3 DNA is TGTGCCAGCAGCGCAGCGGGGGGGCTCTCCATCACAGATACGCAGTATTTT.

The rearrangement uses TRBV4-3 and TRBJ2-3; 7 positions match TRBD2. V was pared by 8 bases and J by 2 bases, with 13 bases of the junction left unmatched. In germline, CDR1 is LGHNA, CDR2 YSLEER. CDR3 length equals 16 residues. CDR3 amino acids: CASALGLAAYTDTQYF. As DNA, the CDR3 is TGCGCCAGCGCCTTGGGGCTAGCGGCATACACAGATACGCAGTATTTT.

This clone appeared a few times. This chain uses TRBV6-5 with TRBJ1-5; D uncertain. This CDR3 has 12 amino acids. With 7 bases removed from V and 3 bases from J, the gap between germline ends came to 7 bases. Germline assignment: CDR1 MNHEY and CDR2 SVGAGI. The CDR3 sequence is CASKGPNQPQHF. CDR3 in DNA: TGTGCCAGCAAGGGTCCCAATCAGCCCCAGCATTTT.